These 20 T cell receptor beta chains originate from one sample sequenced in a study of cytomegalovirus exposure and HLA in healthy donors (dated by TCRdb to 2016 to 2017). Library construction relied on the immunoSEQ multiplex PCR assay. The clones in this table, taken by TCRdb from immuneACCESS, are in-frame only. Not every clone is retained; where verified, under half of the shortfall comes from an unresolved V gene, and the cause of the rest is unknown. The table for this sample lists about 88,000 clones; 84% of them were counted only once. The ten largest clones take up 9% to 13% of the sample. Sequencing was carried out using PBMCs. These receptors all stem from a woman aged 18 to 35 in good health and CMV-seropositive.

The genes are TRBV5-6 and TRBJ1-1, with TRBD1 as a possible D gene (6 bases). Trimming pared 5 bases from V and 4 bases from J, leaving 9 bases between. Germline-derived CDR1 and CDR2 are SGHDT and YYEEEE. This CDR3 has 12 amino acids. CDR3 sequence: CASRQGGTEAFF. The CDR3 DNA reads as TGTGCCAGCAGGCAAGGGGGCACTGAAGCTTTCTTT.

The V and J genes are TRBV28 and TRBJ1-1; TRBD1 agrees at 9 bases. CDR3 size: 18 residues. After removal of 5 bases from V and 2 bases from J, the junction contained 15 bases not matched to a gene. From germline, CDR1 is MDHEN and CDR2 SYDVKM. The CDR3 nucleotides are TGTGCCAGCAGTGACTCACCGGGACAGGGCATGGGAAACACTGAAGCTTTCTTT. Translating it yields CASSDSPGQGMGNTEAFF. The full variable domain, rest sourced from reference TRBV28 and TRBJ1-1, is DVKVTQSSRYLVKRTGEKVFLECVQDMDHENMFWYRQDPGLGLRLIYFSYDVKMKEKGDIPEGYSVSREKKERFSLILESASTNQTSMYLCASSDSPGQGMGNTEAFFGQGTRLTVV.

This clone was detected only a few times. The V and J genes are TRBV30 and TRBJ1-1; the match to TRBD1 covers 8 bases. The CDR3 is made up of 16 amino acids. CDR1 is GTSNPN, CDR2 SVGIG, per germline (reference sequence). Unmatched junction bases numbered 12, after V lost 1 base and J lost 5 bases. The CDR3 is CAWSGAPEDRVTEAFF. The CDR3 region has the DNA TGTGCCTGGAGTGGAGCCCCAGAGGACAGGGTGACTGAAGCTTTCTTT. Based on the CDR3 plus reference TRBV30 and TRBJ1-1, the full variable domain is SQTIHQWPATLVQPVGSPLSLECTVEGTSNPNLYWYRQAAGRGLQLLFYSVGIGQISSEVPQNLSASRPQDRQFILSSKKLLLSDSGFYLCAWSGAPEDRVTEAFFGQGTRLTVV.

The chain joins TRBV7-2 to TRBJ2-1; 8 nucleotides agree with TRBD2. Per germline, CDR1 SGHTA and CDR2 FQGNSA. V lost 7 bases and J lost 6; bases outside the gene matches: 11. This CDR3 is built from 15 residues. Here the CDR3 reads CASTIGLALGNEQFF. The CDR3 coding sequence is TGTGCCAGCACTATAGGACTAGCCTTGGGCAATGAGCAGTTCTTC.

The chain couples TRBV9 to TRBJ2-6, with TRBD2 as a possible D gene (6 bases). Germline CDR1 and CDR2: SGDLS and YYNGEE. The CDR3 length is 16 residues. V was trimmed by 0 bases and J by 4 bases, leaving 11 bases between them. The CDR3 protein is CASSVDRAGGANVLTF. In DNA form, the CDR3 reads TGTGCCAGCAGCGTAGATAGGGCGGGAGGGGCCAACGTCCTGACTTTC.

This chain uses TRBV21-1 with TRBJ2-7; TRBD2 was called by the table and not checked on the DNA. TRBV21-1 is listed as a pseudogene. This CDR3 contains 17 residues. DNA for the CDR3: TGTGCCAGCAGCAAAGGGGGCGGGACCACGACATCCTACGAGCAGTACTTC. Its translation: CASSKGGGTTTSYEQYF.

This clone showed up just once. Other DNA sequences of this sample code for an identical CDR3. The rearrangement links TRBV6-4 to TRBJ2-3; 11 bases align to TRBD2. Looked up from germline, CDR1 is MRHNA and CDR2 is SNTAGT. V dropped 0 bases and J dropped 6; count of bases not matched to a gene: 2. The length of the CDR3 is 15 residues. CDR3 in amino acids: CASSDSSGGADTQYF. The CDR3 DNA is TGTGCCAGCAGTGACTCTAGCGGGGGGGCGGATACGCAGTATTTT.

This clone was recorded many times. The rearrangement links TRBV28 to TRBJ2-3, with D perhaps matching TRBD1 (5 bases). This CDR3 contains 16 residues. Germline lookup yields CDR1 MDHEN and CDR2 SYDVKM. V lost 4 bases and J 4 bases, leaving 18 bases between the germline ends. CDR3 nucleotides: TGTGCCAGCAGTTCTCCCGCCTCCGACAGAGCAGATACGCAGTATTTT. It translates to CASSSPASDRADTQYF.

This chain uses TRBV10-3 with TRBJ2-6; D remains ambiguous. The CDR3 consists of 16 residues. Germline V CDR1 and CDR2: ENHRY, SYGVKD. V dropped 4 bases and J dropped 0 bases, with 10 bases sitting between them. CDR3 amino acids: CAISGLLSSGANVLTF. CDR3 coding DNA: TGTGCCATCAGTGGACTTCTGAGCTCTGGGGCCAACGTCCTGACTTTC.

This clone was detected once. The rearrangement uses TRBV6-1 and TRBJ1-3; 9 bases align to TRBD1. With V trimmed by 1 base and J by 7 bases, 17 bases remained unmatched. Per the germline V gene, CDR1 is MNHNS and CDR2 is SASEGT. The CDR3 is 19 amino acids. This CDR3 is CASSEEGTGKLYDRNTIYF. DNA of the CDR3: TGTGCCAGCAGTGAAGAGGGGACAGGGAAGTTGTATGACCGGAACACCATATATTTT.

This chain links TRBV6-1 with TRBJ2-5; TRBD1 aligns across 9 bases. With V trimmed by 10 bases and J by 4 bases, 10 bases remained unmatched. Germline CDR1 MNHNS, CDR2 SASEGT. This CDR3 has 14 residues. In nucleotides, the CDR3 is TGTGCCATCAAGACAGGGGGGAGAGGAGAGACCCAGTACTTC. Encoded protein: CAIKTGGRGETQYF.

This sequence joins TRBV5-8 and TRBJ2-5; 13 nucleotides line up with TRBD2. With V trimmed by 0 bases and J by 5 bases, 4 bases remained unmatched. The CDR3 spans 16 residues. Germline values: CDR1 SGHTS, CDR2 YDEGEE. CDR3 residues: CASSLGTSGSRETQYF. The CDR3 DNA reads TGTGCCAGCAGCTTGGGGACTAGCGGGAGTCGTGAGACCCAGTACTTC.

This sequence joins TRBV7-9 and TRBJ1-2; TRBD1 matches 7 bases. V trimming: 5 bases; J trimming: 4 bases; junction bases outside the gene matches: 4. CDR1 SEHNR and CDR2 FQNEAQ come from the germline V gene (reference sequence). The CDR3 is made up of 13 amino acids. The CDR3 nucleotides are TGTGCCAGCAGCCAGACAGGGACCTATGGCTACACCTTC. Translating gives CASSQTGTYGYTF.

The CDR3 DNA sequence: TGTGCCAGCAGCCCCCGGACAGTTAACTACGAGCAGTACTTC. Its translation: CASSPRTVNYEQYF. The chain recombines TRBV27 with TRBJ2-7, with a tentative D call TRBD1 (6 bases). The CDR3 is 14 residues long. V was trimmed by 6 bases and J by 3 bases, leaving 15 bases between them. CDR1 MNHEY and CDR2 SMNVEV come from the germline V gene (reference sequence).

This rearrangement joins TRBV10-3 to TRBJ1-6; perhaps TRBD1 as D (6 bases). There are 15 residues in the CDR3. Looked up from germline, CDR1 is ENHRY and CDR2 is SYGVKD. V was clipped by 5 bases and J by 5 bases, with 13 bases between them. The CDR3 DNA reads as TGTGCCATCAGTCCCGGACAGCTAGATAATTCACCCCTCCACTTT. Residues: CAISPGQLDNSPLHF.

V is TRBV29-1 and J is TRBJ1-1, with TRBD1 matching 7 bases. V trimming: 4 bases; J trimming: 0 bases; junction bases outside the gene matches: 5. Germline values: CDR1 SQVTM, CDR2 ANQGSEA. The CDR3 has 14 residues. The CDR3 coding sequence is TGCAGCGTTGCCGGGACAGACATGAACACTGAAGCTTTCTTT. This encodes CSVAGTDMNTEAFF.

The V gene is TRBV4-2, the J gene TRBJ2-7; 12 bases align to TRBD2. Trimming at V came to 0 bases and at J to 0 bases, leaving 6 bases not matched to a gene. In germline, CDR1 is LGHNA, CDR2 YNFKEQ. This CDR3 has 18 residues. The CDR3 DNA reads as TGTGCCAGCAGCCAAGAGACTAGCGGGGGCCTTCTCTCCTACGAGCAGTACTTC. Translating it yields CASSQETSGGLLSYEQYF.

In its sample, this clone was seen a few times. The genes are TRBV27 and TRBJ2-2; 9 bases map to TRBD2. The CDR3 has 18 residues. In germline, CDR1 is MNHEY, CDR2 SMNVEV (reference sequence). V lost 2 bases to trimming and J lost 5 bases; unmatched junction nucleotides: 12. The CDR3 DNA is TGTGCCAGCAGTTTAGATCCTAGCGGGGCCGTGGATACCGGGGAGCTGTTTTTT. Amino acids: CASSLDPSGAVDTGELFF.

The rearrangement joins TRBV6-5 to TRBJ2-6; TRBD2 might be the D (5 bases). CDR1 is MNHEY, CDR2 SVGAGI, per germline. The CDR3 covers 15 residues. V was shortened by 2 bases and J by 7 bases, with 12 bases between the two germline ends. CDR3 sequence (DNA): TGTGCCAGCAGTTACCCAGGACTGCATGCCAACGTCCTGACTTTC. Its protein product is CASSYPGLHANVLTF.

The chain is built from TRBV30 and TRBJ1-2; tentatively, D is TRBD1 (5 bases). The CDR3 is made up of 12 amino acids. The V end lost 2 bases, the J end lost 4 bases, and 8 bases lay between the germline ends. The germline CDR1 and CDR2 sequences are GTSNPN and SVGIG (reference sequence). CDR3 loop: CAWSYRTYGYTF. CDR3 nucleotide sequence: TGTGCCTGGAGTTACAGGACCTATGGCTACACCTTC.